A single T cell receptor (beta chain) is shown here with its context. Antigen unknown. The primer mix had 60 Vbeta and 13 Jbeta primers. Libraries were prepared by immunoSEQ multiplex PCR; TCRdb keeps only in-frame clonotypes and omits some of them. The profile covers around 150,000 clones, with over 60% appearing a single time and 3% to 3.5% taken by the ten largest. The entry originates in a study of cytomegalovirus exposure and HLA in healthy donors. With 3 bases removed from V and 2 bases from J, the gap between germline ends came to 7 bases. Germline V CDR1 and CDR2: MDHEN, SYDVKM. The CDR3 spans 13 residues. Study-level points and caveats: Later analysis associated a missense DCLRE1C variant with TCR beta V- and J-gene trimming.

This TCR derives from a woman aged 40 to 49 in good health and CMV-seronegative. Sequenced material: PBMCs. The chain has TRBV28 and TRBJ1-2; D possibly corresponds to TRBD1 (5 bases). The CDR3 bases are TGTGCCAGCAGTTTCCCAGGGAACTATGGCTACACCTTC. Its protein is CASSFPGNYGYTF.